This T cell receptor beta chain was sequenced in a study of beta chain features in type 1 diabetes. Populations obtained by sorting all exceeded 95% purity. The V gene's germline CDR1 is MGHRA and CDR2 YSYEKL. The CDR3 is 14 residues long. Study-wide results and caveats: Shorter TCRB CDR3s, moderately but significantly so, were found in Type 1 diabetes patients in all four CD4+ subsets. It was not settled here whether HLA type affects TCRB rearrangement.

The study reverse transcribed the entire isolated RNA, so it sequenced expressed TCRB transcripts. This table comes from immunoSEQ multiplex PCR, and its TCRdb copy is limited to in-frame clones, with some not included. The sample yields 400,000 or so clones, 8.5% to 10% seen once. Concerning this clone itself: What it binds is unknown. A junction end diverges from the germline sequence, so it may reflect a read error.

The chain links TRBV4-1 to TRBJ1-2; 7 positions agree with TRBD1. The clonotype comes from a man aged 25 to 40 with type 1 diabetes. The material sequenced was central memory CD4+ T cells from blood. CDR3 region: CASSLEDRSYGYTF. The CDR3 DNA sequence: TGTGCCAGCAGCTTGGAGGACAGGTCCTATGGCTACACCTTC.